Below are 6 T cell receptor beta chains sequenced from a single sample in a study of regulatory T cells in long-lasting Graves disease. Building the TCR beta libraries relied on iRepertoire HTBI primers, and CDR3 regions underwent Arm-PCR. Each CDR3 protein gets one entry after TCRdb re-called the multiplex PCR reads with MiXCR. The sample carries 350,000 to 500,000 distinct CDR3 sequences, about a sixth recorded once. Time point here: newly diagnosed GD, antithyroid drugs for less than 3 months. RNA extracted from PBMCs served as the sequencing template. Another study also made use of these data, one on T cells in Graves' hyperthyroidism and ophthalmopathy.

Sequenced material: peripheral blood mononuclear cells (PBMCs), taken at new diagnosis, from a patient treated with antithyroid drugs. The receptors were gathered from a woman younger than 45 with Graves disease.

The chain is built from TRBV9 and TRBJ1-1; 9 bases agree with TRBD1. Per germline, CDR1 SGDLS and CDR2 YYNGEE. The ends lost 0 bases at V and 6 bases at J; junction bases unmatched: 0. The CDR3 length is 13 residues. The CDR3 sequence is CASSVGQGAEAFF. CDR3 in DNA: TGTGCCAGCAGCGTAGGACAGGGGGCTGAAGCTTTCTTT.

This clonotype was seen more than once but under ten times. This rearrangement joins TRBV5-1 to TRBJ1-5, with D hard to call. The CDR3 has 19 residues. The germline V and J ends were trimmed by 5 bases and 0 bases, with 24 bases remaining between them. Germline CDR1 SGHRS, CDR2 YFSETQ. The CDR3 nucleotides read TGCGCCAGCAGTTACGTCCGAGGGCTCTATGACTATAGCAATCAGCCCCAGCATTTT. Residues: CASSYVRGLYDYSNQPQHF.

CDR3 sequence: CSVEQGAASGANVLTF. Written as DNA, the CDR3 is TGCAGCGTGGAACAGGGGGCGGCGTCTGGGGCCAACGTCCTGACTTTC. The chain combines TRBV29-1 with TRBJ2-6; 9 positions agree with TRBD1. Unmatched junction bases numbered 7, after V lost 6 bases and J lost 1 base. The CDR3 contains 16 residues. Looked up from germline, CDR1 is SQVTM and CDR2 is ANQGSEA.

This clonotype was recorded many times. The chain combines TRBV2 with TRBJ1-4, with unresolved D. V lost 7 bases and J lost 2, with 11 bases in between. Germline values: CDR1 SNHLY, CDR2 FYNNEI. The CDR3 runs to 14 residues. The CDR3 bases are TGTGCCAGCAACCTCGGTTCGACTAATGAAAAACTGTTTTTT. This translates into CASNLGSTNEKLFF.

The J gene is TRBJ2-2, the V gene TRBV2; 16 bases are a match to TRBD2. Germline CDR1 reads SNHLY; CDR2 reads FYNNEI. The CDR3 loop spans 16 amino acids. J was trimmed by 6 bases and V by 6 bases; bases with no gene match: 4. DNA for the CDR3: TGTGCCAGCAGCCGGGGACTAGCGGGAGGGTCCGGGGAGCTGTTTTTT. Residues: CASSRGLAGGSGELFF.

This clonotype has more than one count but fewer than ten. The chain employs TRBV12-3 or TRBV12-4 and TRBJ2-2; 10 bases agree with TRBD2. After removal of 9 bases from V and 6 bases from J, the junction contained 7 bases not matched to a gene. This CDR3 has 14 amino acids. The CDR3 sequence is CARPSGSRAGELFF. CDR3 bases: TGTGCCAGACCTAGCGGGAGTAGGGCCGGGGAGCTGTTTTTT.